This entry lists 18 T cell receptor beta chains sequenced from one sample in a study of breast tumors, draining lymph nodes, adjacent tissues. TCRdb re-called the multiplex PCR reads with MiXCR, one entry per CDR3 protein. The profile shows about 140,000 distinct CDR3 sequences, about 33% of them singletons. The lymph nodes were axillary draining lymph nodes from breast cancer patients. Sequences were obtained from axillary lymph node tissue. The source of these receptors is a female donor with breast cancer. Some clones in this sample may be carry-over from other donors' samples.

The rearrangement links TRBV29-1 to TRBJ2-3, with 9 bases aligning to TRBD2. The junction had 3 bases not matched to a gene; V was cut back by 5 bases and J by 0 bases. The CDR3 is made up of 14 amino acids. Germline assignment: CDR1 SQVTM and CDR2 ANQGSEA. The CDR3 reads CSVILAGSTDTQYF. Written as DNA, the CDR3 is TGCAGCGTTATACTAGCGGGTAGCACAGATACGCAGTATTTT.

The chain has TRBV5-5 and TRBJ2-3; possibly TRBD1 for D (5 bases). The CDR3 has 16 amino acids. In germline, CDR1 is SGHKS, CDR2 YYEKEE (reference sequence). Trimming removed 0 bases at V and 2 bases at J, with 13 bases between. CDR3 nucleotide sequence: TGTGCCAGCAGCTTGGGGCAGGGTCAAATCACAGATACGCAGTATTTT. This encodes CASSLGQGQITDTQYF.

This clonotype was counted a single time. Germline and junction disagree at one end, which may indicate a read error. The chain combines TRBV10-3 with TRBJ1-2; D gene ambiguous. The germline gives CDR1 ENHRY, CDR2 SYGVKD. This CDR3 has 14 amino acids. The CDR3 DNA reads TGTGCCACCAGTGACATCGTAAAAAACTATGGCTACACCTTC. Translating gives CATSDIVKNYGYTF.

This clonotype was counted many times. The chain employs TRBV28 and TRBJ1-2; maybe TRBD1 (5 bases). Germline CDR1 and CDR2: MDHEN and SYDVKM. This CDR3 is built from 14 residues. V was trimmed by 6 bases and J by 2 bases, leaving 13 bases between them. In DNA form, the CDR3 reads TGTGCCAGCAGCCGTCGGGACCGAAACTATGGCTACACCTTC. Translated: CASSRRDRNYGYTF.

This clonotype has ten or more counts. The J gene is TRBJ1-4, the V gene TRBV9; D remains ambiguous. Germline loops: CDR1 SGDLS, CDR2 YYNGEE. The CDR3 contains 14 residues. The ends were cut back, 0 bases at V and 4 bases at J, with 7 bases in the middle. CDR3 DNA: TGTGCCAGCAGCGTAGGGACCGGTAATGAAAAACTGTTTTTT. It encodes CASSVGTGNEKLFF. The full variable domain, its missing parts supplied by reference TRBV9 and TRBJ1-4, is DSGVTQTPKHLITATGQRVTLRCSPRSGDLSVYWYQQSLDQGLQFLIQYYNGEERAKGNILERFSAQQFPDLHSELNLSSLELGDSALYFCASSVGTGNEKLFFGSGTQLSVL.

This clonotype was observed at least ten times. The V call is TRBV4-2, the J call TRBJ1-5; D not certain. V was cut by 0 bases and J by 3 bases, with 12 bases left in between. This CDR3 contains 16 residues. Germline lookup yields CDR1 LGHNA and CDR2 YNFKEQ. CDR3 bases: TGTGCCAGCAGCCAAGATGGGGAGGGAAACAATCAGCCCCAGCATTTT. Its translation is CASSQDGEGNNQPQHF.

Many counts were recorded for this clonotype. V is TRBV6-1 and J is TRBJ2-3; TRBD1 matches at 8 bases. Unmatched junction bases numbered 6, after V lost 8 bases and J lost 2 bases. This CDR3 is 14 amino acids long. CDR1 MNHNS and CDR2 SASEGT come from the germline V gene. The CDR3 nucleotides are TGTGCCAGCTCAAGACAGGGGTACACAGATACGCAGTATTTT. Amino acids: CASSRQGYTDTQYF.

This clonotype was picked up a small number of times. A much larger clone sits a single nucleotide away, making a read error possible. The chain employs TRBV6-6 and TRBJ1-5; a weak D match, TRBD1 (5 bases). The CDR3 extends over 13 amino acids. Trimming shortened V by 8 bases and J by 3 bases, and 11 bases separated the two germline ends. Germline CDR1 is MNHNY and CDR2 is SVGAGI (reference sequence). Here the CDR3 reads CASGRQLNQPQHF. The CDR3 region has the DNA TGTGCCAGCGGGCGACAGCTCAATCAGCCCCAGCATTTT.

This clonotype was detected a few times. A much larger clone differs by one base, so this may be a read error. The gene calls are TRBV7-9 and TRBJ2-7; 10 bases are shared with TRBD1. The CDR3 has 13 residues. Germline lookup yields CDR1 SEHNR and CDR2 FQNEAQ (reference sequence). Here the CDR3 reads CASSPGTGVERYF. The CDR3, as DNA: TGTGCCAGCAGCCCCGGGACAGGGGTCGAGCGGTACTTC.

This clonotype was counted many times. The chain carries TRBV10-2 and TRBJ2-7; D is unclear. Trimming left V 3 bases short and J 2 bases short, with 8 bases between. CDR3 size: 13 residues. Per the germline V gene, CDR1 is WSHSY and CDR2 is SAAADI. The CDR3 coding sequence is TGCGCCAGCAGTGACTATCGCCCCTACGAGCAGTACGTC. It encodes CASSDYRPYEQYV.

The chain couples TRBV5-1 to TRBJ1-1; 7 nucleotides match TRBD1. The CDR3 length is 16 residues. J gave up 4 bases and V 1 base, and 10 bases lay outside the gene matches. The germline V gene encodes CDR1 SGHRS and CDR2 YFSETQ. CDR3 sequence (DNA): TGCGCCAGCAGCTTGTCCGGTCCCCAGGGGGGCACTGAAGCTTTCTTT. This gives the protein CASSLSGPQGGTEAFF.

This clonotype was recorded at least ten times. This sequence joins TRBV14 and TRBJ1-2; 10 nucleotides agree with TRBD1. Germline CDR1 is SGHDN and CDR2 is FVKESK. The CDR3 has 14 amino acids. V trimming: 4 bases; J trimming: 4 bases; junction bases outside the gene matches: 3. CDR3 protein: CASSRRDRGYGYTF. CDR3 in DNA: TGTGCCAGCAGCCGCCGGGACAGGGGCTATGGCTACACCTTC.

This clonotype was found many times. The chain recombines TRBV12-3 or TRBV12-4 with TRBJ2-7; 7 bases line up with TRBD2. J was trimmed by 4 bases and V by 3 bases; bases with no gene match: 12. CDR3 length: 16 residues. The CDR3 reads CASSFGGGRVGYEQYF. The DNA of the CDR3 is TGTGCCAGCAGTTTCGGCGGAGGGAGGGTGGGGTACGAGCAGTACTTC.

With respect to this clonotype: This CDR3 is missing its conserved last phenylalanine or tryptophan, likely due to a read error. V and J are TRBV7-3 and TRBJ2-6, with D hard to call. The CDR3 covers 14 residues. The germline V gene has CDR1 SGHTA and CDR2 FQGTGA. CDR3: CAGSYSSGANVLTL. The CDR3, as DNA: TGTGCCGGCAGCTATAGCTCTGGGGCCAACGTCCTGACTCTC.

This clonotype has a handful of counts. A much larger clone sits a single nucleotide away, making a read error possible. The CDR3 loop reads CASGSGAANNEQFF. The DNA of the CDR3 is TGTGCTAGTGGTTCCGGGGCAGCAAACAATGAGCAGTTCTTC. This chain uses TRBV12-5 with TRBJ2-1; D might be TRBD1 or TRBD2, each matching 5 bases. The CDR3 spans 14 residues. Trimming took off 4 bases at V and 5 bases at J, with 12 bases between the two ends. Per the germline V gene, CDR1 is LGHNT and CDR2 is FRNRAP.

The table lists this clonotype with many counts. The CDR3 is CSARGPGLAGGTDTQYF. DNA of the CDR3: TGCAGTGCTAGAGGCCCGGGACTAGCGGGGGGCACAGATACGCAGTATTTT. This chain links TRBV20-1 with TRBJ2-3; 14 bases line up with TRBD2. CDR3 length equals 17 residues. The germline CDR1 and CDR2 sequences are DFQATT and SNEGSKA (reference sequence). The J segment lost 1 base and the V segment lost 1 base, leaving 4 bases of the junction unmatched.

This clonotype was counted many times. The V call is TRBV20-1, the J call TRBJ2-7, with 7 bases that match TRBD2. The CDR3 loop spans 12 amino acids. CDR1 is DFQATT, CDR2 SNEGSKA, per germline (reference sequence). J was trimmed by 2 bases and V by 7 bases; bases with no gene match: 5. The CDR3 nucleotides are TGCAGTGTGACTAGCTCTCCCTACGAGCAGTACTTC. As protein: CSVTSSPYEQYF.

The chain recombines TRBV12-3 or TRBV12-4 with TRBJ1-5, with TRBD1 matching over 9 bases. V gave up 7 bases and J gave up 7 bases; unmatched junction bases: 8. The CDR3 has 14 residues. CDR3 sequence: CASTSGQGEQPQHF. In DNA form, the CDR3 reads TGTGCCAGCACCTCGGGACAGGGAGAACAGCCCCAGCATTTT.